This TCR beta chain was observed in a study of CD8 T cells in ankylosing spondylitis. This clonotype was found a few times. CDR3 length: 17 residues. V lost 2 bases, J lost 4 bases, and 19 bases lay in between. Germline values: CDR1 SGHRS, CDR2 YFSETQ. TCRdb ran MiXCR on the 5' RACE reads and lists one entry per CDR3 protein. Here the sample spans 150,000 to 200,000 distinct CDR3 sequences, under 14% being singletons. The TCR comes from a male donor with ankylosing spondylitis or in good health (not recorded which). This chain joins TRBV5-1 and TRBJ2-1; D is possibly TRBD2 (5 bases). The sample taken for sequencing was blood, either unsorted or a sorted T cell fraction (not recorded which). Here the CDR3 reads CASSLGRERATYNEQFF. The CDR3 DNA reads TGCGCCAGCAGCTTAGGTAGAGAGAGGGCCACATACAATGAGCAGTTCTTC. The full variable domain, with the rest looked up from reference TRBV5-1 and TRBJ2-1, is KAGVTQTPRYLIKTRGQQVTLSCSPISGHRSVSWYQQTPGQGLQFLFEYFSETQRNKGNFPGRFSGRQFSNSRSEMNVSTLELGDSALYLCASSLGRERATYNEQFFGPGTRLTVL.